The present T cell receptor beta chain was sequenced within a study of HIV-infected children after antiretroviral therapy interruption. Study details: For the interruption arm, samples span week 0 through about 3 years after study end. Study results and caveats: By the end of treatment interruption, naive CD4+ clonality (Gini) increased. Naive CD4+ CDR3 sharing between time points fell after interruption began.

A 3' RACE protocol on RNA, with unique molecular identifiers, produced the TCR library. MiXCR, run by TCRdb on the 3' RACE reads, gives a single entry per CDR3 protein. The table includes about 86,000 distinct CDR3 sequences, 6.9% detected once. Trimming removed 1 base from V and 3 bases from J, with 4 bases in between. The CDR3 consists of 11 residues. Per germline, CDR1 DFQATT and CDR2 SNEGSKA (reference sequence). This clonotype was seen many times. Antigen specificity is unknown. Treatment specified: PENTA 11 planned treatment interruption arm or continuous ART arm. At least 5 million viable PBMCs were required per cryopreserved sample.

The sequencing here drew on CD45RA+ CD4+ T cells from PBMCs, pooled from several time points, taken from a donor given antiretroviral therapy, either interrupted or continuous. Noted subset: naive CD4+ CD45RA+ CD45RO- T cells. The gene calls are TRBV20-1 and TRBJ2-7; no firm D call. The sequence derives from a pool of human donors with HIV. CDR3 amino acids: CSARGDYEQYF. CDR3 coding DNA: TGCAGTGCTAGAGGGGACTACGAGCAGTACTTC.